This T cell receptor (beta chain) emerged from a study of radiation and T cells in renal cell carcinoma. The germline V gene encodes CDR1 ENHRY and CDR2 SYGVKD. This CDR3 is 13 amino acids long. Trimming took 3 bases from V and 6 from J, leaving 9 bases between them. Libraries were prepared by immunoSEQ multiplex PCR; TCRdb keeps only in-frame clonotypes and omits some of them. The repertoire holds 60,000 or so clones, with over 65% as singletons. Sample time point: blood 4 weeks post-SBRT, at nephrectomy. Treatment reported: 15 Gy SBRT to primary tumor, nephrectomy 4 weeks later. The material sequenced was blood, taken from a patient whose treatment included radiotherapy and nephrectomy. The J gene is TRBJ1-5, the V gene TRBV10-3; TRBD1 might be the D (5 bases). The clonotype comes from a man aged 60 to 75 with renal cell carcinoma. CDR3 in DNA: TGTGCCATCAGTGAAAGGGGTGGTCAGCCCCAGCATTTT. Translation: CAISERGGQPQHF.